This T cell receptor (beta chain) was recovered during a study of blood T cell repertoires in COVID-19. This study enrolled people aged about 18 to 100 from under 25 US geographic areas. Looked up from germline, CDR1 is SNHLY and CDR2 is FYNNEI. The V and J ends lost 2 bases and 8 bases respectively, with 9 bases between them. The CDR3 runs to 13 residues. Under the authors' procedure: The authors estimated nucleated cell counts from reference gene primer amplification. Clones were sequenced by immunoSEQ multiplex PCR, and TCRdb holds only the in-frame ones, with some missing. V and J calls and clone size come straight from that table; D and trimming were deduced from the DNA. There are about 480,000 clones in the sample; roughly 88% occur only once, and over 1.5% lies in the top ten.

The sequencing input was PBMCs or T cells enriched from blood (not recorded which). The J gene is TRBJ2-2, the V gene TRBV2, with D unresolved. The receptor's source is a woman between 40 and 55 years old who had recovered from COVID-19. CDR3 in amino acids: CASSEHLVGELFF. The CDR3 nucleotides read TGTGCCAGCAGTGAACATTTAGTAGGGGAGCTGTTTTTT. The whole variable domain, remainder taken from reference TRBV2 and TRBJ2-2, is EPEVTQTPSHQVTQMGQEVILRCVPISNHLYFYWYRQILGQKVEFLVSFYNNEISEKSEIFDDQFSVERPDGSNFTLKIRSTKLEDSAMYFCASSEHLVGELFFGEGSRLTVL.